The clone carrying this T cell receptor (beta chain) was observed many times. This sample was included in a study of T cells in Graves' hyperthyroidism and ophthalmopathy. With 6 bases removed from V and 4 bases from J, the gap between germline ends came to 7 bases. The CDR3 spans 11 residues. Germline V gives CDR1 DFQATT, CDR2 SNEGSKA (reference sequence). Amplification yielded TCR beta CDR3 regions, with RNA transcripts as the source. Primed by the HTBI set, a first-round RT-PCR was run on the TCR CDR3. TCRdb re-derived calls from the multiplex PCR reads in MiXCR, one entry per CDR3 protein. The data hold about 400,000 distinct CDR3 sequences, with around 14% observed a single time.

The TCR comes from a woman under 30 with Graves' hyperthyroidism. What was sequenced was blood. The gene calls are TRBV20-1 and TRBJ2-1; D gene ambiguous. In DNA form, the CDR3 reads TGCAGTGCCAACCGATACAATGAGCAGTTCTTC. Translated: CSANRYNEQFF.